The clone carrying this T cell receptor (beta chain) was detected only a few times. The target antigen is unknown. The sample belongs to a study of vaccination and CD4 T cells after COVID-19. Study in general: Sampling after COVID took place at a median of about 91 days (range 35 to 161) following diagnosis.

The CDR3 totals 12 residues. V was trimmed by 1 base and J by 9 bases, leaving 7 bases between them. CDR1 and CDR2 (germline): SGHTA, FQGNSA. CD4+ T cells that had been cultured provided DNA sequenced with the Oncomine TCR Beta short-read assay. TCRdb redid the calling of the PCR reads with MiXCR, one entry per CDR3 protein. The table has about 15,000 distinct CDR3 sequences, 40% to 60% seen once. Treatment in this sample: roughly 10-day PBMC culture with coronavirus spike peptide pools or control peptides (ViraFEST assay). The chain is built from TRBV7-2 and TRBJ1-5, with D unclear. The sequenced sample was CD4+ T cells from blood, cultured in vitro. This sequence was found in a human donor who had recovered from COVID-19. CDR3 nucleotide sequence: TGTGCCAGCAGCTTAGACGTAGGGCCCCAGCATTTT. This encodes CASSLDVGPQHF.